The clone carrying this T cell receptor beta chain appeared a few times. The entry originates in a study of T-cell memory formation after mild COVID-19. TCRdb passed the 5' RACE reads through MiXCR, listing each CDR3 protein once. Altogether 300,000 to 350,000 distinct CDR3 sequences are present, approximately 15% being singletons, with the ten largest covering around a fifth. Germline CDR1 is SGHTA and CDR2 is FQGNSA. Trimming took 11 bases from V and 3 from J; bases not matched to a gene: 16. There are 15 residues in the CDR3. The chain has TRBV7-2 and TRBJ2-7; 7 bases are shared with TRBD2. This sequence originates from a man between 18 and 29 years old who had mild COVID-19 (a few samples of this study predate the infection). Cell type and time point are not known. Sequencing was done on a sample of PBMCs or a T cell subset sorted from them (not recorded which). CDR3 protein: CASSPWASGVYEQYF. The DNA of the CDR3 is TGTGCCTCCTCCCCATGGGCTAGCGGTGTCTACGAGCAGTACTTC.